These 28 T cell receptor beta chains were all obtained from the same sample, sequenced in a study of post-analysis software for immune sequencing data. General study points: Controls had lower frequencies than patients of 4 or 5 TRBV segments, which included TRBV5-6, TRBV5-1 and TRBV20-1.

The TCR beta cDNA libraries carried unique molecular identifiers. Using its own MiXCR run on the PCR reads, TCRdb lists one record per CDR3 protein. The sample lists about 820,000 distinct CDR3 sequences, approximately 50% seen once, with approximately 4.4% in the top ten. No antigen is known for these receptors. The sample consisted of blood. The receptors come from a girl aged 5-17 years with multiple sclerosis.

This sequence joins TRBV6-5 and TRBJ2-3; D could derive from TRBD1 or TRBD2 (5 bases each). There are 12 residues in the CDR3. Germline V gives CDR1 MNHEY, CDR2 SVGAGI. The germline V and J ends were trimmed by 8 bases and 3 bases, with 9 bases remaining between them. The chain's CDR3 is CASGDLTDTQYF. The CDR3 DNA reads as TGTGCCAGCGGGGACCTAACAGATACGCAGTATTTT.

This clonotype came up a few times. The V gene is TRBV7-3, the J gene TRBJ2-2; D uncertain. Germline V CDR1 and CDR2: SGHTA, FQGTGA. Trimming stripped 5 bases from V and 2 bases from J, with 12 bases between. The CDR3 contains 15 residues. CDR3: CASSPEASNTGELFF. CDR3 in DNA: TGTGCCAGCAGCCCAGAGGCCAGTAACACCGGGGAGCTGTTTTTT.

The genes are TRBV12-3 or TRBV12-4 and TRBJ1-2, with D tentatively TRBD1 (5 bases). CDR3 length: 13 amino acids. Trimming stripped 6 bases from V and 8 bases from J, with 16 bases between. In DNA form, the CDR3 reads TGTGCCAGCAGCTGGGACCCCCTGAGGGGCTACACCTTC. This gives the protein CASSWDPLRGYTF.

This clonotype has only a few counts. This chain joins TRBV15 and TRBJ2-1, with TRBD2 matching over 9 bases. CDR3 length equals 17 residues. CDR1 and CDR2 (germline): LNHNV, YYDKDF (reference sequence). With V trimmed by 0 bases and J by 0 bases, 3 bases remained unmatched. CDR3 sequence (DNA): TGTGCCACCAGCAGAGATCTAGCGGGGAACTCCTACAATGAGCAGTTCTTC. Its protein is CATSRDLAGNSYNEQFF.

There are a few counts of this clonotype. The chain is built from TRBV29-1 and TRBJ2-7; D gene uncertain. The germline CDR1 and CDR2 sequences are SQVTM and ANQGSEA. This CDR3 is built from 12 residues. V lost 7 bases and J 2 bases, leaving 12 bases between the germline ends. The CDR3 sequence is CSGGRATYEQYF. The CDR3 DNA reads TGCAGCGGTGGACGTGCGACCTACGAGCAGTACTTC.

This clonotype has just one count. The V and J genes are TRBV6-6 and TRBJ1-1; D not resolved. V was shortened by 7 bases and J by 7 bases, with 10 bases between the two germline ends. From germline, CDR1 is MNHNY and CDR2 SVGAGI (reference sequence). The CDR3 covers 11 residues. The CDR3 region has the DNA TGTGCCAGCAAAACCGGGAGTGAAGCTTTCTTT. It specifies CASKTGSEAFF.

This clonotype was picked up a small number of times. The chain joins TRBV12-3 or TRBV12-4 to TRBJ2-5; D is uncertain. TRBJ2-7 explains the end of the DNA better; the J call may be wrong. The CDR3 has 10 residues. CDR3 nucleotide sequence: TGTGCCAGCACAATCTACGAGCAGTACTTC. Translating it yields CASTIYEQYF.

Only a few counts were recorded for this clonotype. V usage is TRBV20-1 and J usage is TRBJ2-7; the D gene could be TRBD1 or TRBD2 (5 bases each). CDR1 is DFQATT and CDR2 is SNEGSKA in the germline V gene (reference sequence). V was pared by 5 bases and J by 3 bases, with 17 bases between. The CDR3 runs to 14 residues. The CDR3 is CSASGTPRDYEQYF. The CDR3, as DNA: TGCAGTGCTTCGGGGACCCCCCGAGACTACGAGCAGTACTTC.

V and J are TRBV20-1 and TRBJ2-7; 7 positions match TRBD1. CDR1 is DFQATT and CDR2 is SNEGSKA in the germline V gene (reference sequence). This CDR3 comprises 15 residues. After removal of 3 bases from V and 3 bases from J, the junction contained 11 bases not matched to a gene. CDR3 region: CSASSLQDRYYEQYF. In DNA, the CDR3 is TGCAGTGCTAGTTCTTTGCAGGACAGGTACTACGAGCAGTACTTC.

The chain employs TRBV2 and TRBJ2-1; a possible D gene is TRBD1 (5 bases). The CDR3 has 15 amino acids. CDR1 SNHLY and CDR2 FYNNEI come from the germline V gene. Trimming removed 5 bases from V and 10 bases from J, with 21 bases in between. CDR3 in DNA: TGTGCCAGCAGTTCGGCAGGGAAATCCTCAGGAGAGCAGTTCTTC. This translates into CASSSAGKSSGEQFF.

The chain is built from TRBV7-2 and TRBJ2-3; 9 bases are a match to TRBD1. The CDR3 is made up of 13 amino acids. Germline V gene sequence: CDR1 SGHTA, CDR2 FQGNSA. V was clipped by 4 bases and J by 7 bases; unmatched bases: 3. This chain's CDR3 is CASSSGQGNTQYF. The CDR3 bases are TGTGCCAGCAGCTCAGGACAGGGGAATACGCAGTATTTT.

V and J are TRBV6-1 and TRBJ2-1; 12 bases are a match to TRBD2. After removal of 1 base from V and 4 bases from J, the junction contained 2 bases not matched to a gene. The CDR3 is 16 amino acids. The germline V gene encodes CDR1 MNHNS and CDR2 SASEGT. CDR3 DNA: TGTGCCAGCAGTGAAGAGACTAGCGGGAGATACAATGAGCAGTTCTTC. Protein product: CASSEETSGRYNEQFF.

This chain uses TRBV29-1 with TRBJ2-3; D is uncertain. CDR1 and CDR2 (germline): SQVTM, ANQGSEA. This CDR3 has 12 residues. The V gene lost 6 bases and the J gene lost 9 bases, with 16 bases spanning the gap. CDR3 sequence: CSVFTAVGTQYF. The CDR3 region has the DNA TGCAGCGTATTCACCGCGGTGGGGACGCAGTATTTT.

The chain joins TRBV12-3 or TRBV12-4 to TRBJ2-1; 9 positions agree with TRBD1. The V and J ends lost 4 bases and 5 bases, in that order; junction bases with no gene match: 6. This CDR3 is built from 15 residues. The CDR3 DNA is TGTGCCAGCAGTTCCAACAGGGGGCCGGACAATGAGCAGTTCTTC. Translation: CASSSNRGPDNEQFF.

The chain's CDR3 is CASSLAASGLYNEQFF. CDR3 nucleotide sequence: TGTGCCAGCAGCTTAGCTGCTAGCGGGCTTTACAATGAGCAGTTCTTC. The chain has TRBV7-9 and TRBJ2-1, with 8 positions matching TRBD2. From germline, CDR1 is SEHNR and CDR2 FQNEAQ (reference sequence). The length of the CDR3 is 16 residues. After removal of 0 bases from V and 4 bases from J, the junction contained 5 bases not matched to a gene.

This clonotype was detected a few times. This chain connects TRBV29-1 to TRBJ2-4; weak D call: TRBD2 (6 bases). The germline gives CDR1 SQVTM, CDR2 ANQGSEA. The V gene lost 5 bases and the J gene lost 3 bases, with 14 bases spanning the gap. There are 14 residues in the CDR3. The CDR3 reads CSVRGTGGKNIQYF. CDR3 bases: TGCAGCGTTCGGGGCACCGGGGGCAAAAACATTCAGTACTTC.

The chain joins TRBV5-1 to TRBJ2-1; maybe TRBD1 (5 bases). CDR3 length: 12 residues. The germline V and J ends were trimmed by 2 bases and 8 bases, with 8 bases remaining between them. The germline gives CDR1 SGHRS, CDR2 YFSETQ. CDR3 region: CASSFRVHEQFF. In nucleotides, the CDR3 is TGCGCCAGCAGCTTCAGGGTACATGAGCAGTTCTTC.

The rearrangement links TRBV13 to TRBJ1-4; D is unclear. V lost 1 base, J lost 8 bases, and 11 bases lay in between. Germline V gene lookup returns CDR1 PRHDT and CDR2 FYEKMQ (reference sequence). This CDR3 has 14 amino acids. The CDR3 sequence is CASSLDPNQEKLFF. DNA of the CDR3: TGTGCCAGCAGCTTAGACCCGAATCAGGAAAAACTGTTTTTT.

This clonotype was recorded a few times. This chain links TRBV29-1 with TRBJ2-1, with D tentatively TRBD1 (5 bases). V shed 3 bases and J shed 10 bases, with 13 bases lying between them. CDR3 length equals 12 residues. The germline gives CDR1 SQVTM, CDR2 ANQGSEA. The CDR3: CSVEPGYVEQFF. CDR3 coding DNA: TGCAGCGTTGAGCCAGGGTATGTGGAGCAGTTCTTC.

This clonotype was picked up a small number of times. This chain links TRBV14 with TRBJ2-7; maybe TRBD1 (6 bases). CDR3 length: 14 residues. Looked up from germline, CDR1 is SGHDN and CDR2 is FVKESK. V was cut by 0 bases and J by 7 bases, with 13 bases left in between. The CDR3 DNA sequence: TGTGCCAGCAGCCAAGAGACAGGACTCTCGGAGCAGTACTTC. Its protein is CASSQETGLSEQYF.

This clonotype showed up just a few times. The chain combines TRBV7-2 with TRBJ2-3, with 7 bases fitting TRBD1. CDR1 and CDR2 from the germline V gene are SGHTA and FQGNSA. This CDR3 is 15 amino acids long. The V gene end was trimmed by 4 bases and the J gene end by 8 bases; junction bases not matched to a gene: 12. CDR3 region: CASSSGFLPGGTQYF. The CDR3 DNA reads TGTGCCAGCAGCTCCGGGTTTCTCCCAGGGGGTACGCAGTATTTT.

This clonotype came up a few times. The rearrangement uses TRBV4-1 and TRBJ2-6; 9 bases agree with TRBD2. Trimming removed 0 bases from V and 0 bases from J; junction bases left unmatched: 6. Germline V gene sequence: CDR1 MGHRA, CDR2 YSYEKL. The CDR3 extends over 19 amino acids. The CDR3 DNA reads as TGCGCCAGCAGCCAAGATGAACTAGCGGGCTTCTCTGGGGCCAACGTCCTGACTTTC. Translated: CASSQDELAGFSGANVLTF.

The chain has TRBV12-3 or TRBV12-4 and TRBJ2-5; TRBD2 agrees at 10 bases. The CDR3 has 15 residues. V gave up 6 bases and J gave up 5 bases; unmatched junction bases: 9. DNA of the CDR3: TGTGCCAGCAGAATAGCGGGAGGAGGAGGGGAGACCCAGTACTTC. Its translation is CASRIAGGGGETQYF.

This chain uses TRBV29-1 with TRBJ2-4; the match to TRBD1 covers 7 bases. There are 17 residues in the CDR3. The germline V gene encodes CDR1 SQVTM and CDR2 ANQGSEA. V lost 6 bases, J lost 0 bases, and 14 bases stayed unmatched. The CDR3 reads CSVARDREEIAKNIQYF. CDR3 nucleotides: TGCAGCGTCGCCAGGGACAGAGAAGAAATAGCCAAAAACATTCAGTACTTC.

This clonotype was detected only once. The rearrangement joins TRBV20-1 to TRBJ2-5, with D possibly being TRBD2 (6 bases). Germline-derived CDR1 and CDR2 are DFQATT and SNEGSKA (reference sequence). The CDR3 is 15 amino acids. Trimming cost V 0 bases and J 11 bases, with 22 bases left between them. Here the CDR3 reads CSARDRGGNQREQYF. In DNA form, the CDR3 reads TGCAGTGCTAGAGATCGGGGCGGGAACCAACGGGAGCAGTACTTC.

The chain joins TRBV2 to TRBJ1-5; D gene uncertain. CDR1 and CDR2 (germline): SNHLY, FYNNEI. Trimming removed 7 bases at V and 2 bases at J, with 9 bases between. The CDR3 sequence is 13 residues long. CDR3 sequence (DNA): TGTGCCAGCAATTCCGTGGGCAATCAGCCCCAGCATTTT. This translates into CASNSVGNQPQHF.

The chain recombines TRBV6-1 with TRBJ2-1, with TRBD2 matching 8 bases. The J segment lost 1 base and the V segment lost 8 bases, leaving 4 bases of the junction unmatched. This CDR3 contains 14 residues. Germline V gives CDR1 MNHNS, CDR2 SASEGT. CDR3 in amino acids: CASYKRESYNEQFF. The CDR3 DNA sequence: TGTGCCAGCTACAAGCGGGAGTCCTACAATGAGCAGTTCTTC.

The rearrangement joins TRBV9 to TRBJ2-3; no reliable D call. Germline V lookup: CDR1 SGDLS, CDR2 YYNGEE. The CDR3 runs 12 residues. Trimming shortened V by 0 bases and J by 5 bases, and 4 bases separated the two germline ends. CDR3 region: CASSVVGDTQYF. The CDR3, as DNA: TGTGCCAGCAGCGTAGTAGGAGATACGCAGTATTTT.